The source of this T cell receptor (beta chain) is a study of human T cells and chemical hapten exposure (dated by TCRdb to 2020 to 2023). For context, the study as a whole: For sensitization, 2% DPC in acetone was applied to a 2 cm by 2 cm area of upper inner arm skin. Throughout the study period of 20 to 25 weeks, patients also received therapeutic DPC doses to the scalp every week. Patch testing was done on the upper back using Finn chambers containing 0.01% DPC, and results were scored after 6 days according to International Contact Dermatitis Research Group standards. Most of the patients in the cohort were female, and the cohort covered alopecia areata with under or over 50% scalp involvement, alopecia totalis and alopecia universalis. Libraries were pooled for sequencing, and variation in per-sample TCR yields was attributed mainly to small differences in library volumes within the pool. This study followed changes in the peripheral blood TCR repertoire in vivo during primary and secondary sensitization of alopecia patients to the hapten diphenylcyclopropenone (DPC). Patient blood was sampled pre-sensitization (week 0) and at 2, 6 and about 24 weeks after DPC sensitization. For TCR sequencing, blood came from 25 to 35 alopecia patients at anywhere from one to four time points (pre-sensitization, 2, 6 and 24 weeks).

Study-wide findings and limitations: The number of TCRs above 1 in 1000 frequency did not change with DPC sensitization; there was no evidence of global repertoire structure alterations. Patch test score was positively correlated with the number of PT1 expanded TCRs, with significance at thresholds 8, 16 and 32 but not at 4. After repeated subsampling, changes were observed in the strength of the expansion versus patch-test correlation and in the threshold at which the correlation became significant. Alopecia, a presumed autoimmune disease, was present in all patients, so the immune response of the patients might differ from that of healthy individuals. Significantly more large CDR3 similarity clusters were formed by expanded TCRs than by pre-sensitization or healthy control sets, consistent with antigen-driven responses.

As regards this clonotype: Its recognized antigen is unknown. No base quality information exists; no much larger clone differs at one position.

The time point label here, explained by the study, means: patch test 3, about 24 weeks after DPC sensitization. In the paper's terms, the treatment or condition label means: therapeutic diphenylcyclopropenone sensitization with weekly scalp DPC. At each patch-test visit, blood was drawn before the patch test was applied. To be eligible, patients had to be aged 18 to 70, diagnosed with alopecia and judged suitable for DPC therapy, while pregnant patients were excluded. Unfractionated whole blood was collected in Tempus Blood RNA tubes, and total RNA was extracted from that blood. Libraries were built with RACE. Sequencing took place on a NextSeq 500. Library preparation attached unique molecular identifiers to individual cDNA molecules for quantitative, reproducible TCR counting. Each blood RNA sample was used to sequence both TCR alpha and TCR beta chains. Concerning the study's data processing: Samples had a median of about 90,000 TCRs, with a range from roughly 23,224 to 750,000. The Decombinator software suite was used to annotate V, J and CDR3 in the TCR reads. For PS versus PT1 abundance plots, all samples were subsampled to the same number of TCRs (28,000). TCRs were defined as expanded if absent before sensitization and observed at least eight times at the 2-week time point. TCRdb trimmed the raw reads at Q25, called clones with MiXCR and kept productive beta chains. CDR3 protein sequences are deduplicated, and each keeps its most common genes and DNA. For this entry, the V and J calls and clone size follow TCRdb and not the study's own pipeline. This sample is represented by more than 95,000 distinct CDR3 sequences; less than 35% of them were singletons. Of the sample, around 2.8% is held by the ten largest clones.

The TCR comes from a man aged 35-49 years with alopecia areata. Some clones in this sample may be carry-over from other donors' samples. The source was whole blood, collected in connection with sensitization to the hapten diphenylcyclopropenone (DPC).

The DNA reads TGCAGTGCTAGAGGAAGGTCTGCCTACGAGCAGTACTTC. The translation is CSARGRSAYEQYF. The chain uses TRBV20-1 and TRBJ2-7; no D segment can be confidently identified. V is pared back by 1 base and J by 2 bases, with 9 bases lying between the germline termini. The germline V gene (reference sequence) specifies DFQATT as CDR1 and SNEGSKA as CDR2. Reading from cysteine to phenylalanine, the CDR3 counts 13 amino acids. The DNA shown is the 39-base CDR3, in frame from base 1.